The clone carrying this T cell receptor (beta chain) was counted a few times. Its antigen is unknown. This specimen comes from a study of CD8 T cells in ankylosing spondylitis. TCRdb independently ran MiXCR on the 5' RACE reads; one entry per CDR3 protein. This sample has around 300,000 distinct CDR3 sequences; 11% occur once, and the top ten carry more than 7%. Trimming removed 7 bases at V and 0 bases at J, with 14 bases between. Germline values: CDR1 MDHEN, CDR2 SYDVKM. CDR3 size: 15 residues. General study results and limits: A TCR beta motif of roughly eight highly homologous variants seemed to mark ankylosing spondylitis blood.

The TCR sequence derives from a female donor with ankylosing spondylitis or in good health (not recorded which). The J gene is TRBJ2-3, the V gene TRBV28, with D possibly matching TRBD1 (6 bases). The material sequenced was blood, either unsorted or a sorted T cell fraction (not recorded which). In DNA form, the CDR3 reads TGTGCCAGCACCGGCGGACAGCTTAGCACAGATACGCAGTATTTT. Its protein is CASTGGQLSTDTQYF.